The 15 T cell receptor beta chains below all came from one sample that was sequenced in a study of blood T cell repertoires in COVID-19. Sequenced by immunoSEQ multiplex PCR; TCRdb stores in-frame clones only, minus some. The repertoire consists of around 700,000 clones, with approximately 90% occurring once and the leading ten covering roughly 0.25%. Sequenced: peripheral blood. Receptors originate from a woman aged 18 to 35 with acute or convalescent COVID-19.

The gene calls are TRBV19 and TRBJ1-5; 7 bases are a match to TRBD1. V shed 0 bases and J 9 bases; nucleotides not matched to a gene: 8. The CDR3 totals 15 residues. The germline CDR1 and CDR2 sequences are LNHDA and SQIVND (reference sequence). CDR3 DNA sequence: TGTGCCAGTAGTATAGATCAGGGGGTGGGTCGGCCCCAGCATTTT. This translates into CASSIDQGVGRPQHF.

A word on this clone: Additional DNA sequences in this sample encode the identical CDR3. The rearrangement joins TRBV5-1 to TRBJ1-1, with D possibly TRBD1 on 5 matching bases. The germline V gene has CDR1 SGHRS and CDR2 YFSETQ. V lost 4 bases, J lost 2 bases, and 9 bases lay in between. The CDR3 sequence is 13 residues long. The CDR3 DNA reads TGCGCCAGCAGCCGGACACCCAACACTGAAGCTTTCTTT. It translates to CASSRTPNTEAFF. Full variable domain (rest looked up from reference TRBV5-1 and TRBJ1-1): KAGVTQTPRYLIKTRGQQVTLSCSPISGHRSVSWYQQTPGQGLQFLFEYFSETQRNKGNFPGRFSGRQFSNSRSEMNVSTLELGDSALYLCASSRTPNTEAFFGQGTRLTVV.

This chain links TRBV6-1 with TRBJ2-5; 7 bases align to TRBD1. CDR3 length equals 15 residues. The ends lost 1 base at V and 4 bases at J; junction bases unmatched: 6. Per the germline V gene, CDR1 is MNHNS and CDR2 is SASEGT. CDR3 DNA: TGTGCCAGCAGTGAAGGAGGGTACAGGGGAGAGACCCAGTACTTC. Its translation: CASSEGGYRGETQYF.

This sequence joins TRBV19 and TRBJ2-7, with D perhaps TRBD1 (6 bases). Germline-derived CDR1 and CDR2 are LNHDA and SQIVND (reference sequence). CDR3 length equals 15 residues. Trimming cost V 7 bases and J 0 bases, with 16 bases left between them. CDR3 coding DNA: TGTGCCAGTACCGTACGAGGGGGATACTCCTACGAGCAGTACTTC. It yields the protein CASTVRGGYSYEQYF.

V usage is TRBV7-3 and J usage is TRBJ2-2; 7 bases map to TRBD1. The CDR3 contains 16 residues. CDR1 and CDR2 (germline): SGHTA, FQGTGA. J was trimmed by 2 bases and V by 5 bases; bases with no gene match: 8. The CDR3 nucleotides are TGTGCCAGCAGCCTACTTGGGACAGCTAACACCGGGGAGCTGTTTTTT. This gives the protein CASSLLGTANTGELFF. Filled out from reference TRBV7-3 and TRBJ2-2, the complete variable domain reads GAGVSQTPSNKVTEKGKYVELRCDPISGHTALYWYRQSLGQGPEFLIYFQGTGAADDSGLPNDRFFAVRPEGSVSTLKIQRTERGDSAVYLCASSLLGTANTGELFFGEGSRLTVL.

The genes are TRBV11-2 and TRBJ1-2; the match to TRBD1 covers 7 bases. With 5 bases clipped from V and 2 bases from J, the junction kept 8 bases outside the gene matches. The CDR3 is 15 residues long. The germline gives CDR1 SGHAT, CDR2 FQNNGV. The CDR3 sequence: CASSQPTGSNYGYTF. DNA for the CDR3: TGTGCCAGCAGCCAACCGACAGGGTCCAACTATGGCTACACCTTC. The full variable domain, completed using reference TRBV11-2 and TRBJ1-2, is EAGVAQSPRYKIIEKRQSVAFWCNPISGHATLYWYQQILGQGPKLLIQFQNNGVVDDSQLPKDRFSAERLKGVDSTLKIQPAKLEDSAVYLCASSQPTGSNYGYTFGSGTRLTVV.

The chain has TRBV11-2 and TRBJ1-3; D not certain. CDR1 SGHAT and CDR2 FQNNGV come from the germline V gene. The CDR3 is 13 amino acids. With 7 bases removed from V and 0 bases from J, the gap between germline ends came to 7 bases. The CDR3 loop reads CASTSLSGNTIYF. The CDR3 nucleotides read TGTGCCAGCACCTCTCTCTCTGGAAACACCATATATTTT.

The CDR3 is CASSLTGDETQYF. CDR3 bases: TGTGCCAGCAGCCTGACAGGGGATGAGACCCAGTACTTC. The J gene is TRBJ2-5, the V gene TRBV5-4; 8 bases are a match to TRBD1. The CDR3 runs to 13 residues. The J segment lost 5 bases and the V segment lost 4 bases, leaving 4 bases of the junction unmatched. Germline CDR1 reads SGHNT; CDR2 reads YYREEE (reference sequence).

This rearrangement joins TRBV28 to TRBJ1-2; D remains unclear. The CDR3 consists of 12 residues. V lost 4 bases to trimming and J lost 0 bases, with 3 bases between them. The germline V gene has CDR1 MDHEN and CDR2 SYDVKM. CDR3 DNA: TGTGCCAGCAGTTCTCCTAACTATGGCTACACCTTC. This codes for CASSSPNYGYTF.

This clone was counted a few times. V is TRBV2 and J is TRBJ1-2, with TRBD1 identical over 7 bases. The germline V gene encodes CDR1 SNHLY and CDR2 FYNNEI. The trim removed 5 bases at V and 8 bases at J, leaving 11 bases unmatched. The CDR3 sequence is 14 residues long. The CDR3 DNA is TGTGCCAGCAGTTTCTCCGGGACAGCTGACGGCTACACCTTC. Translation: CASSFSGTADGYTF.

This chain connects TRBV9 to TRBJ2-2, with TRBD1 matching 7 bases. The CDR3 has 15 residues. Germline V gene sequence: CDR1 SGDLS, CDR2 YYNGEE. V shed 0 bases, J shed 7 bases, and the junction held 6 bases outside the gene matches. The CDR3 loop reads CASSVATGMYGELFF. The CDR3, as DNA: TGTGCCAGCAGCGTAGCGACAGGGATGTACGGGGAGCTGTTTTTT.

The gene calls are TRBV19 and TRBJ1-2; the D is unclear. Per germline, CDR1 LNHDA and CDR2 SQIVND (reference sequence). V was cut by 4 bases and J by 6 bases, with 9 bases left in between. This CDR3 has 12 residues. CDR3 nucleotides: TGTGCCAGTAGTAATCTGGAGAATGGCTACACCTTC. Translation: CASSNLENGYTF.

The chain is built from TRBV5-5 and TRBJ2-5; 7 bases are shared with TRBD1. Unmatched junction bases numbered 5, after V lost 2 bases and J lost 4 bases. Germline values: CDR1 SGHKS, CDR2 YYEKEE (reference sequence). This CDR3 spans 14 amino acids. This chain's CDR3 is CASSFARTGETQYF. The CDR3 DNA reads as TGTGCCAGCAGCTTTGCTCGGACAGGAGAGACCCAGTACTTC.

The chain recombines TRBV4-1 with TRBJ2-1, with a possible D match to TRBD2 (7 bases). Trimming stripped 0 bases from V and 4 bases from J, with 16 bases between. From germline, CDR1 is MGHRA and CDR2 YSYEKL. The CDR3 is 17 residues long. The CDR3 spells CASSQDDEGGLYNEQFF. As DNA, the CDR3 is TGCGCCAGCAGCCAAGATGACGAGGGGGGGTTGTACAATGAGCAGTTCTTC.

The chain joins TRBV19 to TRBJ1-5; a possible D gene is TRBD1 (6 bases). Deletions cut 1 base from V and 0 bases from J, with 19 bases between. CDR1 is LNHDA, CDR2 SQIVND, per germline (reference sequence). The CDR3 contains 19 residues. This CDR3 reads CASSIGGPGARLSNQPQHF. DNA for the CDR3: TGTGCCAGTAGTATAGGAGGGCCAGGGGCCCGCCTTAGCAATCAGCCCCAGCATTTT.